A single TCR beta chain is shown here with its context. The antigen is unknown. The V gene lost 4 bases and the J gene lost 3 bases, with 14 bases spanning the gap. This CDR3 spans 14 amino acids. Germline CDR1 reads SGDLS; CDR2 reads YYNGEE. TCRdb independently ran MiXCR on the reads; one entry per CDR3 protein. The data contain approximately 120,000 distinct CDR3 sequences, more than 25% of them singletons. The data belong to a study of T cell repertoires in cytomegalovirus infection. Study-level background: Recently identified HLA-C-restricted CMV epitopes and well-studied HLA-B-restricted CMV epitopes were used by the study. Based on public TCR beta signatures, there were indications of CMV infection and of a matching HLA type. General study results and limits: There were carriers of CMV plus the relevant HLA, and cumulative public TCR beta family frequency identified them.

The V call is TRBV9, the J call TRBJ2-7; a possible D gene is TRBD1 (6 bases). The clonotype comes from a human donor in good health (CMV status not recorded). Some clones in this sample may be carry-over from other donors' samples. The sequenced sample was CD8+ T cells from cultured PBMCs, obtained from culture after CMV antigen stimulation. The CDR3: CASSPQGSLYEQYF. CDR3 sequence (DNA): TGTGCCAGCAGCCCCCAGGGGTCACTCTACGAGCAGTACTTC.